The 2 T cell receptor beta chains below all came from one sample that was sequenced in a study of blood T cell repertoires in COVID-19. Method: immunoSEQ multiplex PCR; TCRdb's copy keeps in-frame clones and lacks some. The top ten clones hold roughly 5.7% of a sample with fewer than 200,000 clones, approximately 81% of them seen once. Material for sequencing was PBMCs or T cells enriched from blood (not recorded which). The receptors stem from a middle-aged woman with acute COVID-19.

Only one count was recorded for this clone. This chain links TRBV5-4 with TRBJ2-2, with TRBD2 matching over 8 bases. Germline loops: CDR1 SGHNT, CDR2 YYREEE (reference sequence). J gave up 6 bases and V 2 bases, and 6 bases lay outside the gene matches. The CDR3 is 15 residues long. The DNA for the CDR3 is TGTGCCAGCAGCTTATTTAGCGGGAAGTCCGGGGAGCTGTTTTTT. This sequence encodes CASSLFSGKSGELFF.

The rearrangement uses TRBV11-3 and TRBJ2-1; TRBD2 agrees at 12 bases. The CDR3 covers 19 residues. Germline CDR1 reads SGHNT; CDR2 reads YENEEA. Unmatched junction bases numbered 9, after V lost 2 bases and J lost 1 base. The CDR3 DNA is TGTGCCAGCAGCTTAACCATCCCTAGCGGGAGGGGTTCCTACAATGAGCAGTTCTTC. This gives the protein CASSLTIPSGRGSYNEQFF.